This T cell receptor (beta chain) stems from a study of cytomegalovirus exposure and HLA in healthy donors. Looking at the study overall: Early released data comprised 80 million to 100 million unique TCRs from HLA-typed donors. Study-wide results and caveats: Most TCR sequences were seen very rarely across donors, but some public TCRs occurred in many. Associated with HLA alleles at 0.05 false discovery rate in a later analysis were around 17,000 TCR beta sequences. Analysis performed later showed TCR beta chains linked to HLA being more clonally expanded than equally common others.

The PCR used 60 Vbeta and 13 Jbeta primers. Clones were sequenced by immunoSEQ multiplex PCR, and TCRdb holds only the in-frame ones, with some missing. The sample lists about 31,000 clones, about 60% seen once, with about a fifth in the top ten. Germline CDR1 and CDR2: ENHRY and SYGVKD. The J segment lost 7 bases and the V segment lost 4 bases, leaving 7 bases of the junction unmatched. CDR3 size: 15 residues. Comments on this clone: Its antigen is still unknown.

This receptor was taken from a man between 50 and 59 years old in good health and CMV-seropositive. Sequenced material: PBMCs. This sequence joins TRBV10-3 and TRBJ1-5; 10 bases are a match to TRBD1. The CDR3 loop reads CAISAGTGAGQPQHF. For the CDR3, the DNA is TGTGCCATCAGTGCCGGGACAGGGGCAGGACAGCCCCAGCATTTT.